Listed here are 23 T cell receptor beta chains from one sample, sequenced in a study of response to subunit inactivated influenza vaccine. TCRdb re-called the RT-PCR reads through MiXCR, storing one row per CDR3 protein. This sample has 250,000 to 350,000 distinct CDR3 sequences, with 22% found just once. The sample in question was PBMCs from blood, obtained 21 months after vaccination. Receptors originate from a man in his fifties or sixties who received an inactivated influenza vaccine.

This clonotype has a handful of counts. The gene calls are TRBV7-2 and TRBJ1-3, with D hard to call. With 5 bases removed from V and 1 base from J, the gap between germline ends came to 12 bases. The germline V gene encodes CDR1 SGHTA and CDR2 FQGNSA. The CDR3 length is 15 residues. The CDR3 DNA reads as TGTGCCAGCAGCCCAAGTGGGTATTCTGGAAACACCATATATTTT. It encodes CASSPSGYSGNTIYF. Using reference TRBV7-2 and TRBJ1-3 for the parts outside the CDR3, the full variable domain is GAGVSQSPSNKVTEKGKDVELRCDPISGHTALYWYRQSLGQGLEFLIYFQGNSAPDKSGLPSDRFSAERTGGSVSTLTIQRTQQEDSAVYLCASSPSGYSGNTIYFGEGSWLTVV.

J is TRBJ1-4 and V is TRBV7-9; D is ambiguous. The CDR3 extends over 14 amino acids. Germline CDR1 reads SEHNR; CDR2 reads FQNEAQ (reference sequence). The ends were cut back, 3 bases at V and 3 bases at J, with 8 bases in the middle. The CDR3 reads CASSLGESNEKLFF. The CDR3 DNA is TGTGCCAGCAGCTTGGGAGAGTCTAATGAAAAACTGTTTTTT.

This chain joins TRBV10-3 and TRBJ1-5, with unresolved D. V was shortened by 3 bases and J by 4 bases, with 10 bases between the two germline ends. Per the germline V gene, CDR1 is ENHRY and CDR2 is SYGVKD. The CDR3 totals 14 residues. CDR3 residues: CAISDGGGNQPQHF. The CDR3 coding sequence is TGTGCCATCAGTGACGGAGGTGGGAATCAGCCCCAGCATTTT.

In DNA form, the CDR3 reads TGCAGTGCTAGACAAAGAGAAGCTTTCTTT. This codes for CSARQREAFF. This rearrangement joins TRBV20-1 to TRBJ1-1; no clear D. The CDR3 runs 10 residues. V lost 2 bases, J lost 8 bases, and 6 bases lay in between. Germline V gene lookup returns CDR1 DFQATT and CDR2 SNEGSKA (reference sequence).

The J gene is TRBJ2-3, the V gene TRBV5-1; D perhaps matches TRBD1 (6 bases). CDR3 length: 15 residues. V lost 2 bases and J lost 4, with 14 bases in between. CDR1 is SGHRS, CDR2 YFSETQ, per germline. The CDR3 DNA reads TGCGCCAGCAGCTTATCTCTCAGGGGAGCAGATACGCAGTATTTT. Translating gives CASSLSLRGADTQYF.

A single count supports this clonotype. This CDR3 reads CASSVDGGGYNEQFF. The CDR3 nucleotides read TGTGCCAGCAGCGTAGATGGGGGCGGCTACAATGAGCAGTTCTTC. The genes are TRBV9 and TRBJ2-1; D possibly corresponds to TRBD1 (6 bases). Germline-derived CDR1 and CDR2 are SGDLS and YYNGEE. V was shortened by 0 bases and J by 3 bases, with 10 bases between the two germline ends. The CDR3 consists of 15 residues.

The rearrangement links TRBV20-1 to TRBJ2-1, with 9 bases lining up with TRBD2. The V gene's germline CDR1 is DFQATT and CDR2 SNEGSKA (reference sequence). The CDR3 is made up of 15 amino acids. V lost 7 bases and J lost 9; bases outside the gene matches: 16. Here the CDR3 DNA reads TGCAGTGTCTCAGGACTAGCGAGACCCTCGGGTGAGCAGTTCTTC. Translation gives CSVSGLARPSGEQFF.

This clonotype has ten or more counts. This chain uses TRBV5-1 with TRBJ1-6; D is undetermined. The ends were cut back, 2 bases at V and 7 bases at J, with 13 bases in the middle. Germline V lookup: CDR1 SGHRS, CDR2 YFSETQ. The CDR3 sequence is 15 residues long. The CDR3 here is CASSFGVRKNSPLHF. The CDR3 region has the DNA TGCGCCAGCAGCTTCGGGGTCAGAAAAAATTCACCCCTCCACTTT.

J is TRBJ2-1 and V is TRBV6-5, with 7 bases lining up with TRBD2. CDR3 size: 17 residues. The V gene's germline CDR1 is MNHEY and CDR2 SVGAGI. V shed 4 bases and J 0 bases; nucleotides not matched to a gene: 9. For the CDR3, the DNA is TGTGCCAGCAGTTCGACGACTAGCCCTAGCTCCTACAATGAGCAGTTCTTC. This encodes CASSSTTSPSSYNEQFF.

The chain combines TRBV7-2 with TRBJ1-3, with D possibly matching TRBD1 (5 bases). The CDR3 length is 17 residues. Between the trimmed V and J ends, which lost 3 bases and 0 bases, there was a span of 15 bases. CDR1 SGHTA and CDR2 FQGNSA come from the germline V gene. CDR3 DNA: TGTGCCAGCAGCTTTGTTTGGACACCGGACTCTGGAAACACCATATATTTT. Translated: CASSFVWTPDSGNTIYF.

The chain is built from TRBV12-3 or TRBV12-4 and TRBJ2-1; maybe TRBD1 (5 bases). The V end lost 7 bases, the J end lost 6 bases, and 13 bases lay between the germline ends. The CDR3 loop spans 13 amino acids. The CDR3 here is CASKDRTGNEQFF. CDR3 DNA: TGTGCCAGCAAAGACAGAACGGGCAATGAGCAGTTCTTC.

This clonotype was seen more than once but under ten times. V and J are TRBV2 and TRBJ1-6, with D perhaps matching TRBD1 (6 bases). Trimming left V 4 bases short and J 9 bases short, with 10 bases between. CDR1 is SNHLY, CDR2 FYNNEI, per germline. CDR3 length equals 13 residues. The CDR3 loop is CASSGDIPSPLHF. Here the CDR3 DNA reads TGTGCCAGCAGTGGGGACATCCCTTCACCCCTCCACTTT.

This clonotype was picked up many times. V and J are TRBV12-3 or TRBV12-4 and TRBJ1-1; no clear D. Trimming left V 2 bases short and J 1 base short, with 5 bases between. The CDR3 contains 13 residues. The DNA of the CDR3 is TGTGCCAGCAGTTTACGGAGGAACACTGAAGCTTTCTTT. This codes for CASSLRRNTEAFF.

This clonotype was seen more than once but under ten times. The chain couples TRBV4-3 to TRBJ2-5; 10 bases match TRBD1. Germline CDR1 reads LGHNA; CDR2 reads YSLEER. V lost 4 bases, J lost 5 bases, and 7 bases stayed unmatched. This CDR3 comprises 15 residues. The CDR3 DNA follows: TGCGCCAGCAGCCCCGACAGGGGGCTGAAGGAGACCCAGTACTTC. It translates to CASSPDRGLKETQYF.

V gene TRBV2 combines with J gene TRBJ2-7; tentatively, D is TRBD2 (5 bases). Trimming cost V 8 bases and J 2 bases, with 7 bases left between them. Germline CDR1 SNHLY, CDR2 FYNNEI. The CDR3 loop spans 11 amino acids. For the CDR3, the DNA is TGTGCCAGCGGGAGAACCTACGAGCAGTACTTC. Amino acid sequence: CASGRTYEQYF.

The CDR3 region has the DNA TGTGCCAGCAGTTACCAGGCCCCTAGCGGGAATTACAAGGCCCTCTACGAGCAGTACTTC. It specifies CASSYQAPSGNYKALYEQYF. The rearrangement links TRBV6-2 or TRBV6-3 to TRBJ2-7, with 9 bases identical to TRBD2. J lost 3 bases, V lost 2 bases, and 20 bases had no gene match. There are 20 residues in the CDR3. Germline V lookup: CDR1 MNHEY, CDR2 SVGEGT.

V usage is TRBV19 and J usage is TRBJ2-7; D remains ambiguous. The CDR3 totals 13 residues. V lost 5 bases to trimming and J lost 6 bases, with 14 bases between them. Per germline, CDR1 LNHDA and CDR2 SQIVND (reference sequence). DNA for the CDR3: TGTGCCAGTAGTCCCGGGTCCCTGGGCGAGCAGTACTTC. Translation gives CASSPGSLGEQYF.

This rearrangement joins TRBV24-1 to TRBJ2-2, with TRBD2 matching over 7 bases. The length of the CDR3 is 16 residues. V was clipped by 5 bases and J by 2 bases; unmatched bases: 7. Germline V gene data show CDR1 as KGHDR and CDR2 as SFDVKD. The CDR3 loop reads CATSVAGVANTGELFF. For the CDR3, the DNA is TGTGCCACCAGTGTGGCGGGAGTGGCAAACACCGGGGAGCTGTTTTTT.

The rearrangement links TRBV4-3 to TRBJ1-2, with 8 bases lining up with TRBD1. CDR1 and CDR2 from the germline V gene are LGHNA and YSLEER. The CDR3 loop spans 15 amino acids. V lost 0 bases to trimming and J lost 8 bases; unmatched junction nucleotides: 8. CDR3 sequence reads: CASSQDPGQGMGYTF. DNA of the CDR3: TGCGCCAGCAGCCAAGATCCCGGACAGGGTATGGGCTACACCTTC.

This chain links TRBV28 with TRBJ2-7, with D unclear. This CDR3 has 13 amino acids. Germline V gene sequence: CDR1 MDHEN, CDR2 SYDVKM. V lost 6 bases and J lost 0, with 9 bases in between. CDR3 sequence reads: CASSRRTSYEQYF. The CDR3 DNA is TGTGCCAGCAGCCGACGGACCTCCTACGAGCAGTACTTC.

The chain links TRBV7-2 to TRBJ1-5; 9 bases are shared with TRBD1. The CDR3 has 15 residues. V gave up 5 bases and J gave up 3 bases; unmatched junction bases: 5. Germline CDR1 is SGHTA and CDR2 is FQGNSA. The CDR3 loop is CASSLGQGFNQPQHF. The CDR3 coding sequence is TGTGCCAGCAGCCTGGGACAGGGATTCAATCAGCCCCAGCATTTT.

The chain couples TRBV28 to TRBJ1-1; 8 bases are shared with TRBD1. The V and J ends lost 5 bases and 6 bases, in that order; junction bases with no gene match: 8. CDR3 size: 14 residues. Germline V gene sequence: CDR1 MDHEN, CDR2 SYDVKM. The CDR3 is CASSMTGDRAEAFF. In DNA form, the CDR3 reads TGTGCCAGCAGTATGACAGGGGATCGGGCTGAAGCTTTCTTT.

The chain uses TRBV10-3 and TRBJ2-1, with 9 positions matching TRBD2. J lost 1 base, V lost 5 bases, and 3 bases had no gene match. This CDR3 has 15 residues. From germline, CDR1 is ENHRY and CDR2 SYGVKD. The CDR3 DNA sequence: TGTGCCATCAGTCTTAGCGGGAGTTCCTACAATGAGCAGTTCTTC. Translating it yields CAISLSGSSYNEQFF.